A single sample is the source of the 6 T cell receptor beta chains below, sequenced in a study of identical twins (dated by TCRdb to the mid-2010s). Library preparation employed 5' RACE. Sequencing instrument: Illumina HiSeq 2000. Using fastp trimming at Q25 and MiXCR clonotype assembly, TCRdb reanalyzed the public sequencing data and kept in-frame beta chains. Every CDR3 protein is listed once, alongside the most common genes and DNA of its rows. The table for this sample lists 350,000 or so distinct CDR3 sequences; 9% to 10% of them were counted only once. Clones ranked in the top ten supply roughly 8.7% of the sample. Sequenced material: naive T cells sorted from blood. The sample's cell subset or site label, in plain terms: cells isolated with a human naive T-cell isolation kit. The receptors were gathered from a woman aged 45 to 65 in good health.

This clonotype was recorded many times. The CDR3 reads CASSSRLTRSSYEQYF. CDR3 sequence (DNA): TGTGCCAGCAGTTCCCGACTCACTAGGAGCTCCTACGAGCAGTACTTC. V and J are TRBV6-5 and TRBJ2-7; tentative D call: TRBD2 (5 bases). The CDR3 is 16 residues long. Germline V lookup: CDR1 MNHEY, CDR2 SVGAGI. Deletions cut 4 bases from V and 0 bases from J, with 16 bases between.

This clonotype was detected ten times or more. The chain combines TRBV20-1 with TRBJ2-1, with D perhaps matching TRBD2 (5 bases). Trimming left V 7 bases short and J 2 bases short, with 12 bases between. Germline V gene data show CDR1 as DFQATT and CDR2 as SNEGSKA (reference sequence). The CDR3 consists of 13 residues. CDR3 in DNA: TGCAGTGGACTACAAGCAACCTACAATGAGCAGTTCTTC. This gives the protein CSGLQATYNEQFF.

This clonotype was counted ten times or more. CDR3 amino acids: CATSDPGLAGGLDEQYF. The DNA of the CDR3 is TGTGCCACCAGTGACCCGGGACTAGCGGGAGGGCTCGACGAGCAGTACTTC. The chain couples TRBV24-1 to TRBJ2-7; 16 bases agree with TRBD2. The V segment lost 4 bases and the J segment 5 bases; nucleotides outside the gene matches: 7. CDR1 and CDR2 (germline): KGHDR, SFDVKD. The CDR3 consists of 17 residues.

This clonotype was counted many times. CDR3 sequence reads: CASSFSVTDTQYF. CDR3 coding DNA: TGTGCCAGCAGTTTTAGCGTCACAGATACGCAGTATTTT. The chain joins TRBV27 to TRBJ2-3; D possibly corresponds to TRBD2 (5 bases). Germline-derived CDR1 and CDR2 are MNHEY and SMNVEV (reference sequence). Trimming removed 3 bases at V and 2 bases at J, with 6 bases between. CDR3 length: 13 amino acids.

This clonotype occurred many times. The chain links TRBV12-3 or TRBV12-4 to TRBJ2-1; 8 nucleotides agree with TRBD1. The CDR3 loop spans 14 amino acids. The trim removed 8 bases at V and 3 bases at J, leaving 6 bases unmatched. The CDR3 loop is CASRGTGDYNEQFF. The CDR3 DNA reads TGTGCCAGCCGTGGGACAGGTGACTACAATGAGCAGTTCTTC.

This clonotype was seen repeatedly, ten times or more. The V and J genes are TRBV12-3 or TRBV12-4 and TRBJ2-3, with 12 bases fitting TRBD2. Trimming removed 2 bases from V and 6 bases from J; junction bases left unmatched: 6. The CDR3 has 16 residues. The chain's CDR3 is CASSLLAGGPGDTQYF. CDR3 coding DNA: TGTGCCAGCAGTTTACTAGCGGGAGGGCCAGGTGATACGCAGTATTTT.